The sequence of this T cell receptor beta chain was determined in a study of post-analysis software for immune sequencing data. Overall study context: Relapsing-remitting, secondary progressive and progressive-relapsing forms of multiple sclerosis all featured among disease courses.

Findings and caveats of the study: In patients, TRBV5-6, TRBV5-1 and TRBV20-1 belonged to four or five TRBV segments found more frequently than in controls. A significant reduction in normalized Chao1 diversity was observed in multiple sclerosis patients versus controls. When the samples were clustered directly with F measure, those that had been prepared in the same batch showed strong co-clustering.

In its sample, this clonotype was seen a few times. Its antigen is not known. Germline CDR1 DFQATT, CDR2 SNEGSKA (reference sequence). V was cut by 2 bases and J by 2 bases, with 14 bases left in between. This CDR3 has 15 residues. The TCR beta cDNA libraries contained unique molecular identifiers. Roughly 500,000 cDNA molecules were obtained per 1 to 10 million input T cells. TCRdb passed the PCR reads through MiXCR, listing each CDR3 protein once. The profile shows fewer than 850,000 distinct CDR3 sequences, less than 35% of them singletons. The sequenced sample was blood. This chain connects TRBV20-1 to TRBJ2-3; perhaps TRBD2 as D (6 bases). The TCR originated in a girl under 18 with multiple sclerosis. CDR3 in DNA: TGCAGTGCTAGACCGTCGGGGGACGCCACAGATACGCAGTATTTT. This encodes CSARPSGDATDTQYF.